Presented here are 6 T cell receptor beta chains from one specimen sequenced in a study of OX40 agonist ivuxolimab in advanced cancers. Some clones are missing from TCRdb's copy, which holds only in-frame ones; the method was immunoSEQ multiplex PCR. The repertoire holds more than 75,000 clones, more than 85% seen once, with 0.82% in the top ten. Source: CD4+ or CD8+ T cells sorted from blood, taken in a trial of the OX40 agonist ivuxolimab. These receptors all come from an adult with an advanced solid tumor such as melanoma, head and neck, liver or kidney cancer.

This clone was recorded once. This chain joins TRBV28 and TRBJ1-2; 7 positions agree with TRBD1. The CDR3 runs to 14 residues. Unmatched junction bases numbered 9, after V lost 7 bases and J lost 4 bases. Per the germline V gene, CDR1 is MDHEN and CDR2 is SYDVKM. CDR3 sequence: CASTTQGGSYGYTF. The CDR3 DNA follows: TGTGCCAGCACCACGCAGGGGGGATCCTATGGCTACACCTTC.

This clone showed up just a few times. The chain couples TRBV6-6 to TRBJ2-3; TRBD1 might be the D (6 bases). Trimming removed 6 bases at V and 2 bases at J, with 12 bases between. The CDR3 length is 14 residues. Looked up from germline, CDR1 is MNHNY and CDR2 is SVGAGI (reference sequence). CDR3 in DNA: TGTGCCAGCAGAGTGGACAGAAACACAGATACGCAGTATTTT. It encodes CASRVDRNTDTQYF.

The CDR3 DNA reads TGCGCCAGCAGCCAAGTTGGGACAGGGTCGGGCGCTTTCTTT. Protein: CASSQVGTGSGAFF. The genes are TRBV4-3 and TRBJ1-1; 9 bases map to TRBD1. V dropped 1 base and J dropped 11; count of bases not matched to a gene: 8. Germline V CDR1 and CDR2: LGHNA, YSLEER. The CDR3 sequence is 14 residues long.

This clone is termed medium-sized (0.01 to 0.1%). V is TRBV2 and J is TRBJ2-1; 10 nucleotides align to TRBD2. CDR3 length equals 14 residues. The junction had 7 bases not matched to a gene; V was cut back by 7 bases and J by 7 bases. CDR1 is SNHLY, CDR2 FYNNEI, per germline. The CDR3 nucleotides read TGTGCCAGCAACGGGGCTAGCGGGAGAAATGAGCAGTTCTTC. Translating it yields CASNGASGRNEQFF.

The V and J genes are TRBV7-9 and TRBJ1-3; possible D gene TRBD1, 6 bases. Trimming took 6 bases from V and 0 from J, leaving 18 bases between them. Per the germline V gene, CDR1 is SEHNR and CDR2 is FQNEAQ (reference sequence). The CDR3 sequence is 17 residues long. CDR3 in amino acids: CASSLLRDTNSGNTIYF. DNA of the CDR3: TGTGCCAGCAGTTTGCTACGGGACACTAACTCTGGAAACACCATATATTTT.

The chain combines TRBV4-1 with TRBJ2-1; TRBD2 matches 7 bases. CDR3 size: 16 residues. Germline V gene lookup returns CDR1 MGHRA and CDR2 YSYEKL. Trimming took 0 bases from V and 3 from J; bases not matched to a gene: 5. DNA of the CDR3: TGCGCCAGCAGCCAAGATCCAGCGGGGTACTACAATGAGCAGTTCTTC. Protein: CASSQDPAGYYNEQFF.